This T cell receptor beta chain is drawn from a study of T cells in Graves' hyperthyroidism and ophthalmopathy. Points from the study as a whole: From stable hyperthyroidism, ophthalmopathy was set apart by a 13 V-J model.

The PBMCs were taken from more than 8 ml of fresh peripheral blood. Amplification yielded TCR beta CDR3 regions, with RNA transcripts as the source. The TCR CDR3 was amplified in a first-round RT-PCR using the HTBI primer set. TCRdb redid the calling of the multiplex PCR reads with MiXCR, one entry per CDR3 protein. There are fewer than 350,000 distinct CDR3 sequences in the sample; 12% to 15% occur only once, and approximately 7.9% lies in the top ten. V lost 0 bases to trimming and J lost 0 bases; unmatched junction nucleotides: 10. This CDR3 contains 18 residues. Germline V gene lookup returns CDR1 DFQATT and CDR2 SNEGSKA (reference sequence). This clonotype was seen more than once but under ten times. The target antigen is unknown.

The TCR originated in a woman aged 40 to 50 with Graves' hyperthyroidism. This chain links TRBV20-1 with TRBJ1-5, with 8 bases fitting TRBD1. The sequenced sample was blood. The CDR3 DNA sequence: TGCAGTGCTAGAGATCGGGACACAGGGGGGTATAGCAATCAGCCCCAGCATTTT. Protein: CSARDRDTGGYSNQPQHF.